One and the same sample provided the 20 T cell receptor beta chains below, sequenced in a study of prognosis after radiotherapy for stage I lung cancer (dated by TCRdb to the early 2020s). The sequencing machine was an Illumina HiSeq 3000. Two rounds of multiplex PCR were performed to amplify the TCR beta CDR3 region from genomic DNA. In the first PCR round, primers specific to each TRBV and TRBJ gene were used, and the primer sequences were filed in Chinese patent CN105087789A. TCRdb ran its own pipeline on the public reads, namely fastp trimming at Q25 and MiXCR clone calling, and kept in-frame beta chains. Rows with one shared CDR3 protein collapse into an entry with the most common genes and DNA. For this sample the table gives roughly 30,000 distinct CDR3 sequences, of which 42% were detected only once. 15% to 19% of the sample is taken by the ten largest. The input for sequencing was PBMCs, taken before or after stereotactic body radiation therapy (not recorded which). The source of these receptors is a donor at least 50 years old with non-small cell lung cancer.

With regard to this clonotype: This likely reflects a read error, since a far larger clone is one base away. V usage is TRBV12-3 or TRBV12-4 and J usage is TRBJ2-7; 12 bases line up with TRBD1. The J segment lost 7 bases and the V segment lost 4 bases, leaving 8 bases of the junction unmatched. The CDR3 has 15 amino acids. Here the CDR3 reads CASSSGQGAHNEQYF. As DNA, the CDR3 is TGTGCCAGCAGTTCGGGACAGGGGGCCCACAATGAGCAGTACTTC.

In its sample, this clonotype is medium-sized. This chain links TRBV27 with TRBJ2-7; tentative D call: TRBD1 (7 bases). Germline CDR1 reads MNHEY; CDR2 reads SMNVEV (reference sequence). This CDR3 is built from 15 residues. V lost 5 bases to trimming and J lost 3 bases, with 17 bases between them. The CDR3 DNA follows: TGTGCCAGCAGTGCAGGGACAGCGGGTTTCTACGAGCAGTACTTC. As protein: CASSAGTAGFYEQYF.

As concerns this clonotype: Given a much more abundant clone one base away, this may be a read error. The rearrangement uses TRBV6-1 and TRBJ1-2; 11 bases match TRBD1. Trimming took 7 bases from V and 4 from J; bases not matched to a gene: 5. The length of the CDR3 is 14 residues. Germline V CDR1 and CDR2: MNHNS, SASEGT. The CDR3: CASKWTGGSYGYTF. The CDR3 bases are TGTGCCAGCAAATGGACAGGGGGCAGCTATGGCTACACCTTC.

V usage is TRBV19 and J usage is TRBJ1-5; D is uncertain. The length of the CDR3 is 14 residues. CDR1 and CDR2 from the germline V gene are LNHDA and SQIVND (reference sequence). The germline V and J ends were trimmed by 9 bases and 4 bases, with 16 bases remaining between them. As DNA, the CDR3 is TGTGCCAGCGCGCACAACAGCGGAAATCAGCCCCAGCATTTT. Translating gives CASAHNSGNQPQHF. Complete variable domain (other parts from reference TRBV19 and TRBJ1-5): DGGITQSPKYLFRKEGQNVTLSCEQNLNHDAMYWYRQDPGQGLRLIYYSQIVNDFQKGDIAEGYSVSREKKESFPLTVTSAQKNPTAFYLCASAHNSGNQPQHFGDGTRLSIL.

This clonotype was seen repeatedly, ten times or more. The genes are TRBV10-3 and TRBJ1-1; D gene uncertain. Trimming shortened V by 3 bases and J by 4 bases, and 15 bases separated the two germline ends. Germline CDR1 and CDR2: ENHRY and SYGVKD. The CDR3 is 15 residues long. CDR3 nucleotide sequence: TGTGCCATCAGTGACCCCGGGGAGATCTTCACTGAAGCTTTCTTT. Amino acids: CAISDPGEIFTEAFF.

This clonotype has only one observation. A much larger clone is a single base away; this may be a read error. The chain links TRBV6-2 or TRBV6-3 to TRBJ2-4, with D tentatively TRBD1 (6 bases). V was trimmed by 6 bases and J by 3 bases, leaving 21 bases between them. CDR1 is MNHEY, CDR2 SVGEGT, per germline. The CDR3 is 17 amino acids. In DNA, the CDR3 is TGTGCCAGCAGAGCCGGACAGTGGGCCCGGGGCAAAAACATTCAGTACTTC. It translates to CASRAGQWARGKNIQYF.

This chain links TRBV5-1 with TRBJ2-5; D unclear. This CDR3 is 14 amino acids long. Trimming removed 0 bases at V and 3 bases at J, with 9 bases between. CDR1 and CDR2 from the germline V gene are SGHRS and YFSETQ. The CDR3, as DNA: TGCGCCAGCAGCTTGGCCCTGCCAGAAGAGACCCAGTACTTC. This encodes CASSLALPEETQYF.

This clonotype was seen at least ten times. The V call is TRBV27, the J call TRBJ2-1; D ambiguous. The CDR3 contains 16 residues. The ends were cut back, 2 bases at V and 0 bases at J, with 11 bases in the middle. Germline V gene data show CDR1 as MNHEY and CDR2 as SMNVEV (reference sequence). CDR3 region: CASSLMGILSYNEQFF. Written as DNA, the CDR3 is TGTGCCAGCAGTTTAATGGGAATCCTCTCCTACAATGAGCAGTTCTTC.

As regards this clonotype: Compared with germline, one end of the junction differs, possibly owing to a read error. The chain carries TRBV6-8 and TRBJ2-7, with TRBD2 matching 7 bases. The V gene's germline CDR1 is MNHGY and CDR2 SAAAGT. This CDR3 is built from 18 residues. CDR3 coding DNA: TGTACCAGCAGTTACACGGTAGCTTCTAGCGGAATAACCTACGAGCAGTACTTC. Amino acid sequence: CTSSYTVASSGITYEQYF.

This clonotype was detected ten times or more. The chain uses TRBV11-2 and TRBJ2-7; TRBD2 matches 8 bases. J was trimmed by 5 bases and V by 8 bases; bases with no gene match: 11. The CDR3 loop spans 14 amino acids. Germline V gene data show CDR1 as SGHAT and CDR2 as FQNNGV. The CDR3 sequence is CASHRGLGLNEQYF. In DNA, the CDR3 is TGTGCCAGCCACCGGGGACTAGGTCTCAACGAGCAGTACTTC. Full variable domain (missing parts from reference TRBV11-2 and TRBJ2-7): EAGVAQSPRYKIIEKRQSVAFWCNPISGHATLYWYQQILGQGPKLLIQFQNNGVVDDSQLPKDRFSAERLKGVDSTLKIQPAKLEDSAVYLCASHRGLGLNEQYFGPGTRLTVT.

This clonotype was recorded at least ten times. V is TRBV9 and J is TRBJ1-6; D remains ambiguous. Germline V gene data show CDR1 as SGDLS and CDR2 as YYNGEE. This CDR3 contains 14 residues. Trimming removed 4 bases from V and 9 bases from J, with 14 bases in between. The CDR3 region is CASSPRMEGSPLHF. CDR3 bases: TGTGCCAGCAGCCCCCGGATGGAGGGTTCACCCCTCCACTTT.

This clonotype was found many times. The chain is built from TRBV25-1 and TRBJ1-2; TRBD1 aligns across 7 bases. After removal of 5 bases from V and 8 bases from J, the junction contained 11 bases not matched to a gene. The CDR3 has 14 residues. CDR1 and CDR2 (germline): MGHDK, SYGVNS. CDR3 DNA: TGTGCCAGCAGTCCAAGATCAGGGGGAAGCGGCTACACCTTC. Protein: CASSPRSGGSGYTF.

With regard to this clonotype: A far larger clone differs by one base, so this is likely a read error. The rearrangement links TRBV6-1 to TRBJ2-5; 9 positions match TRBD2. This CDR3 region has 16 residues. The germline CDR1 and CDR2 sequences are MNHNS and SASEGT. V dropped 5 bases and J dropped 7; count of bases not matched to a gene: 14. CDR3 loop: CASSLLAGPRVGTQYF. The CDR3, as DNA: TGTGCCAGCAGTCTGCTAGCGGGGCCGCGTGTGGGGACCCAGTACTTC.

The V gene is TRBV30, the J gene TRBJ1-4, with D possibly being TRBD1 (6 bases). The CDR3 has 13 residues. CDR1 GTSNPN and CDR2 SVGIG come from the germline V gene (reference sequence). Deletions cut 5 bases from V and 4 bases from J, with 11 bases between. This chain's CDR3 is CAWQGGFNEKLFF. The CDR3 DNA follows: TGTGCCTGGCAAGGGGGGTTTAATGAAAAACTGTTTTTT.

Many counts were recorded for this clonotype. The chain joins TRBV2 to TRBJ2-1, with 13 bases identical to TRBD2. The CDR3 sequence is 16 residues long. Per germline, CDR1 SNHLY and CDR2 FYNNEI. J was trimmed by 8 bases and V by 6 bases; bases with no gene match: 10. CDR3 amino acids: CASRWVGLAGADEQFF. CDR3 DNA sequence: TGTGCCAGCAGATGGGTAGGACTAGCGGGGGCAGATGAGCAGTTCTTC.

V is TRBV16 and J is TRBJ2-7; D unresolved. Germline CDR1 KGHSY, CDR2 FQNENV. The CDR3 has 15 residues. V lost 1 base to trimming and J lost 0 bases, with 10 bases between them. In DNA, the CDR3 is TGTGCCAGCAGCCAATTGTGGGGTGGCTCCTACGAGCAGTACTTC. Its translation: CASSQLWGGSYEQYF. The full variable domain, rest sourced from reference TRBV16 and TRBJ2-7, is GEEVAQTPKHLVRGEGQKAKLYCAPIKGHSYVFWYQQVLKNEFKFLISFQNENVFDETGMPKERFSAKCLPNSPCSLEIQATKLEDSAVYFCASSQLWGGSYEQYFGPGTRLTVT.

By proportion, this clonotype is medium-sized. The V and J genes are TRBV6-4 and TRBJ2-2, with TRBD2 matching over 15 bases. Germline V gives CDR1 MRHNA, CDR2 SNTAGT. The CDR3 runs to 17 residues. V lost 10 bases and J lost 5; bases outside the gene matches: 11. The CDR3 nucleotides read TGTGCCACCACCGGACTAGCGGGAGGGTGGGGGACCGGGGAGCTGTTTTTT. Translating it yields CATTGLAGGWGTGELFF.

This clonotype was seen a few times. The chain couples TRBV7-3 to TRBJ2-7; a weak D match, TRBD2 (6 bases). The V and J ends lost 6 bases and 1 base respectively, with 16 bases between them. The CDR3 is made up of 15 amino acids. Germline V gives CDR1 SGHTA, CDR2 FQGTGA. The CDR3 coding sequence is TGTGCCAGCAGGGAGACCGGGACTCTTTCCTACGAGCAGTACTTC. It translates to CASRETGTLSYEQYF.

This clonotype has ten or more counts. The J gene is TRBJ2-2, the V gene TRBV29-1; D not resolved. CDR1 SQVTM and CDR2 ANQGSEA come from the germline V gene. The CDR3 runs to 14 residues. Trimming removed 0 bases from V and 4 bases from J, with 9 bases in between. The CDR3 loop reads CSVEESRSTGELFF. The DNA of the CDR3 is TGCAGCGTTGAAGAGTCGCGGAGCACCGGGGAGCTGTTTTTT.

This clonotype appeared a single time. This likely stems from a read error, as it lies one base from a far larger clone. The chain is built from TRBV6-4 and TRBJ2-2; 7 nucleotides match TRBD1. Germline V gene lookup returns CDR1 MRHNA and CDR2 SNTAGT. The CDR3 loop spans 15 amino acids. The V and J ends lost 7 bases and 0 bases, in that order; junction bases with no gene match: 5. CDR3 region: CASITGTANTGELFF. In DNA, the CDR3 is TGTGCCAGCATAACCGGGACAGCGAACACCGGGGAGCTGTTTTTT.